This T cell receptor beta chain originates from a study of blood T cell repertoires in COVID-19. Turning to the study itself: Donors in the United States, Italy and Spain gave samples during acute or convalescent COVID-19.

The method was immunoSEQ multiplex PCR; TCRdb's version includes in-frame clones alone and lacks a portion of them. The sample records about 130,000 clones, 80% being singletons. Sequencing used peripheral blood. The sequence was collected from a man aged 70-80 years with acute or convalescent COVID-19.

CDR3 sequence: CASSYSVGGSVEKLFF. The DNA of the CDR3 is TGTGCCAGCAGTTACTCAGTTGGAGGGTCGGTCGAAAAACTGTTTTTT. The chain combines TRBV6-5 with TRBJ1-4; D uncertain. Germline assignment: CDR1 MNHEY and CDR2 SVGAGI. The V end lost 0 bases, the J end lost 8 bases, and 16 bases lay between the germline ends. The length of the CDR3 is 16 residues.